These T cell receptor beta chains were read from a single sample in a study of blood T cell repertoires in COVID-19. The data were produced by immunoSEQ multiplex PCR, yet TCRdb's version contains in-frame clones alone and is incomplete. The repertoire holds some 280,000 clones, 75% to 90% seen once, with around an eighth in the top ten. Sequencing used peripheral blood. The receptor set was obtained from a woman aged 60-75 years with acute or convalescent COVID-19. The CDR3 runs from the conserved cysteine through the conserved F or W. A D gene is named only where the DNA matches it firmly. Some rows have no size entry. The others give once, few or many, or a class for an expanded clone.

>TRBV11-2|TRBD1|-|TRBJ1-4
CASSLRDRGLFF
TGTGCCAGCAGCCTCCGGGACAGGGGTCTGTTTTTT
>TRBV7-9|TRBD1|-|TRBJ1-4
CASSAGTGTSLEKLFF
TGTGCCAGCAGCGCGGGGACAGGTACTTCCTTGGAAAAACTGTTTTTT
>TRBV19|TRBD2|-|TRBJ2-1
CASSIVTGRGYNEQFF
TGTGCCAGTAGTATTGTTACCGGGAGGGGCTACAATGAGCAGTTCTTC
>TRBV9|TRBD1|-|TRBJ1-5
CASSPGGMSNQPQHF
TGTGCCAGCAGCCCAGGGGGGATGAGCAATCAGCCCCAGCATTTT
>TRBV20-1|TRBD1|-|TRBJ1-5
CSASPGTGAQPQHF
TGCAGTGCTAGTCCCGGGACAGGGGCTCAGCCCCAGCATTTT
>TRBV19|TRBD1|-|TRBJ1-5
CASSNRKTGGGQPQHF
TGTGCCAGTAGTAACCGAAAAACAGGGGGGGGTCAGCCCCAGCATTTT
>TRBV28|TRBD1|-|TRBJ2-5
CASSQLRGQGLWDQETQYF
TGTGCCAGCAGTCAACTGCGGGGACAGGGGTTATGGGACCAAGAGACCCAGTACTTC
>TRBV6-2/TRBV6-3|-|-|TRBJ1-1
CASSYSRGGYTEAFF
TGTGCCAGCAGTTACTCTAGAGGGGGTTACACTGAAGCTTTCTTT
>TRBV11-2|TRBD1|-|TRBJ2-1
CASSLWTGQGFNEQFF
TGTGCCAGCAGCCTATGGACAGGGCAGGGTTTTAATGAGCAGTTCTTC
>TRBV11-2|-|many|TRBJ2-7
CASSLVGAGREQYF
TGTGCCAGCAGCTTAGTAGGGGCAGGGCGCGAGCAGTACTTC
>TRBV6-5|TRBD1|once|TRBJ2-7
CASTSRTGAYEQYF
TGTGCCAGCACCAGTAGGACAGGGGCCTACGAGCAGTACTTC
>TRBV27|TRBD2|-|TRBJ2-1
CASSSRIDSSGSFPSYNEQFF
TGTGCCAGCAGTTCCCGAATCGACTCTAGCGGGAGTTTTCCCTCCTACAATGAGCAGTTCTTC
>TRBV7-2|-|-|TRBJ2-7
CASSLVGDYEQYF
TGTGCCAGCAGCTTAGTGGGAGACTACGAGCAGTACTTC
>TRBV6-4|TRBD2|-|TRBJ2-1
CASSARTSAGYNEQFF
TGTGCCAGCAGTGCCCGGACTAGCGCCGGTTACAATGAGCAGTTCTTC
>TRBV2|-|-|TRBJ2-1
CASTRVLEQFF
TGTGCCAGCACGCGGGTGCTTGAGCAGTTCTTC
>TRBV7-3|TRBD2|once|TRBJ2-1
CASSLDLGAGVDGQFF
TGTGCCAGCAGCTTGGATTTGGGAGCGGGAGTGGATGGGCAGTTCTTC
>TRBV6-4|-|-|TRBJ1-2
CASSLEEQAIYGYTF
TGTGCCAGCAGTCTGGAAGAACAGGCGATCTATGGCTACACCTTC
>TRBV5-1|-|-|TRBJ2-3
CASSLRGIPTDTQYF
TGCGCCAGCAGCTTGAGGGGGATTCCCACAGATACGCAGTATTTT
>TRBV7-2|TRBD2|-|TRBJ2-7
CASIPAGANEQYF
TGTGCCAGCATCCCAGCGGGAGCAAACGAGCAGTACTTC
>TRBV15|TRBD1|-|TRBJ2-1
CATSREDRVGNEQFF
TGTGCCACCAGCAGAGAGGACAGGGTTGGGAATGAGCAGTTCTTC
>TRBV6-2/TRBV6-3|TRBD2|once|TRBJ2-5
CASSYEEPGLASLTSQETQYF
TGTGCCAGCAGTTACGAGGAGCCGGGACTAGCGTCCCTTACGTCCCAAGAGACCCAGTACTTC